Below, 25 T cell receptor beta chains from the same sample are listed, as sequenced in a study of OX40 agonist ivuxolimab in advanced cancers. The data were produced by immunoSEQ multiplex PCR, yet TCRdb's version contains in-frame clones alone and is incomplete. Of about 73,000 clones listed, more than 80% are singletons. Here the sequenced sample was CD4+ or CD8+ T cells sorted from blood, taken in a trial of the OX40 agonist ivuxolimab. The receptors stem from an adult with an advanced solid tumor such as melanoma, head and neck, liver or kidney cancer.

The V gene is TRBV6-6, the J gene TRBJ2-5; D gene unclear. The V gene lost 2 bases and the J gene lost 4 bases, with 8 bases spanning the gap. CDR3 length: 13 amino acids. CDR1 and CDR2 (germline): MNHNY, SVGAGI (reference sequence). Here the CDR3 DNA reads TGTGCCAGCAGTTACGATGCTAGAGAGACCCAGTACTTC. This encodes CASSYDARETQYF.

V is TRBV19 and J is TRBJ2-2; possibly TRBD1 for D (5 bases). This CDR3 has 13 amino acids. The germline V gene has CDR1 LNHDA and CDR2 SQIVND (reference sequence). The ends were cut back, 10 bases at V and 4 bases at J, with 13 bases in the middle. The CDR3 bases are TGTGCCACTTTTTCCAGGGCCACCGGGGAGCTGTTTTTT. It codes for CATFSRATGELFF. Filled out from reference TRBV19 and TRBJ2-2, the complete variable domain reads DGGITQSPKYLFRKEGQNVTLSCEQNLNHDAMYWYRQDPGQGLRLIYYSQIVNDFQKGDIAEGYSVSREKKESFPLTVTSAQKNPTAFYLCATFSRATGELFFGEGSRLTVL.

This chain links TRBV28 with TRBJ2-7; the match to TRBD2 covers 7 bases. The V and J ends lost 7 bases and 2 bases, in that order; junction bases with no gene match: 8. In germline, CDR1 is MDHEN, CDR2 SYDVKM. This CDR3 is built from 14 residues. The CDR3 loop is CASTSTSPTYEQYF. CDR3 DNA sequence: TGTGCCAGCACCTCGACTAGCCCAACCTACGAGCAGTACTTC.

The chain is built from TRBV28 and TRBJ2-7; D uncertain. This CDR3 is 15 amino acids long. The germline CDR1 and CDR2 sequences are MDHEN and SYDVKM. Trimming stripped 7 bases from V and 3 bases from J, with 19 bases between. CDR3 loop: CASIPPGSRVYEQYF. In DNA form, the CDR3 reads TGTGCCAGCATTCCACCCGGTTCTAGGGTCTACGAGCAGTACTTC.

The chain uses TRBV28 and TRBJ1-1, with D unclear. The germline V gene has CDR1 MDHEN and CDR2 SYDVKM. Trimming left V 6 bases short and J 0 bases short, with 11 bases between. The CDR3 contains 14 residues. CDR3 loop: CASRLHSMNTEAFF. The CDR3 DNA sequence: TGTGCCAGCAGATTACACAGCATGAACACTGAAGCTTTCTTT.

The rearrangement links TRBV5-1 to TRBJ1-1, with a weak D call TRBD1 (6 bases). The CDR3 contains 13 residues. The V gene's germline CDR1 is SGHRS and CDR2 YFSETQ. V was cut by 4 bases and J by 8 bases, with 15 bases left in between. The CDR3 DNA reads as TGCGCCAGCAGCGTCACAGGGAGGGGCGAAGCTTTCTTT. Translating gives CASSVTGRGEAFF.

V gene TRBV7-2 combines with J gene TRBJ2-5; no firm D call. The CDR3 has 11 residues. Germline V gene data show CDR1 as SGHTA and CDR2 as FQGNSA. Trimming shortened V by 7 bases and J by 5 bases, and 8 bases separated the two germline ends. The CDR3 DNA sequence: TGTGCCAGCAACCCTTGGGAGACCCAGTACTTC. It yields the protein CASNPWETQYF. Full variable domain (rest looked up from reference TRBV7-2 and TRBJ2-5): GAGVSQSPSNKVTEKGKDVELRCDPISGHTALYWYRQSLGQGLEFLIYFQGNSAPDKSGLPSDRFSAERTGGSVSTLTIQRTQQEDSAVYLCASNPWETQYFGPGTRLLVL.

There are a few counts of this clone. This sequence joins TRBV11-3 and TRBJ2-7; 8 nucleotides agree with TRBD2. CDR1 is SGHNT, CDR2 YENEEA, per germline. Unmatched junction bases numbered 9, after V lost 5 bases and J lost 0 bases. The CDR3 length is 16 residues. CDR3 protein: CASSLRVAGFSYEQYF. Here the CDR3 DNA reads TGTGCCAGCAGCCTCCGAGTAGCGGGATTCTCCTACGAGCAGTACTTC.

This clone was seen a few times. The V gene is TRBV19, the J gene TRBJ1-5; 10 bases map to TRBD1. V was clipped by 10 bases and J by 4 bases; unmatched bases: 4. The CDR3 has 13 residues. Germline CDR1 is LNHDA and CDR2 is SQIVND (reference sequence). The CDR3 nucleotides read TGTGCCACCAGGGACAGGGGTAATCAGCCCCAGCATTTT. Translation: CATRDRGNQPQHF. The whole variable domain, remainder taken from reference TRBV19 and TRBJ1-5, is DGGITQSPKYLFRKEGQNVTLSCEQNLNHDAMYWYRQDPGQGLRLIYYSQIVNDFQKGDIAEGYSVSREKKESFPLTVTSAQKNPTAFYLCATRDRGNQPQHFGDGTRLSIL.

This CDR3 reads CAWSTGSGNTIYF. CDR3 bases: TGTGCCTGGAGTACTGGGTCTGGAAACACCATATATTTT. This chain links TRBV30 with TRBJ1-3; D ambiguous. Germline V gene data show CDR1 as GTSNPN and CDR2 as SVGIG (reference sequence). The CDR3 runs 13 residues. V was pared by 2 bases and J by 1 base, with 6 bases between.

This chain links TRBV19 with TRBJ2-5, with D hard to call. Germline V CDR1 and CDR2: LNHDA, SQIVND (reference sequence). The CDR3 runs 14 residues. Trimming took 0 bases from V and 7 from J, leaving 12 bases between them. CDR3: CASSIEFRSATQYF. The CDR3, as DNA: TGTGCCAGTAGTATAGAGTTTCGAAGCGCGACCCAGTACTTC.

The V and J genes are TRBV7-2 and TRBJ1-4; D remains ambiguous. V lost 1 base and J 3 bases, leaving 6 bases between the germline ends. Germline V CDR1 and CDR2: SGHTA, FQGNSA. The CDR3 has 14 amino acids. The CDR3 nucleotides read TGTGCCAGCAGCTTAGACAGACCTAATGAAAAACTGTTTTTT. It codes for CASSLDRPNEKLFF.

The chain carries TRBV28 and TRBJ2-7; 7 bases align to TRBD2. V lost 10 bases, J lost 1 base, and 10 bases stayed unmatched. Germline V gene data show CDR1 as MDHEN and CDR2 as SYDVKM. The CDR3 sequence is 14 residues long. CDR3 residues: CAIGGFRGSYEQYF. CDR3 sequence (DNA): TGTGCCATCGGGGGGTTCCGGGGATCCTACGAGCAGTACTTC.

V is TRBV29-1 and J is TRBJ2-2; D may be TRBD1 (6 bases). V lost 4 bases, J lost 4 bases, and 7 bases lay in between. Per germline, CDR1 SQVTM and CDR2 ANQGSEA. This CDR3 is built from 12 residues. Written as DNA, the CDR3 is TGCAGCGTTGGACAGGCCACCGGGGAGCTGTTTTTT. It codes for CSVGQATGELFF.

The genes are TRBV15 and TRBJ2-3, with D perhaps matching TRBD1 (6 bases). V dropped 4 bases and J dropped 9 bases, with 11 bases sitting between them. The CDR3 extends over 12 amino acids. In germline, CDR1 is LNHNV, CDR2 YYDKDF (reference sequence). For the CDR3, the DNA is TGTGCCACCAGCAAAGACAGGTTGACGCAGTATTTT. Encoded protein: CATSKDRLTQYF.

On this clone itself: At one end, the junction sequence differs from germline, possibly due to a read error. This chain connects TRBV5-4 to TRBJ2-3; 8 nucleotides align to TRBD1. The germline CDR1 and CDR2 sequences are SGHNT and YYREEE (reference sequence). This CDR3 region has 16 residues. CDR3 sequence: CASSQYTGGSTDTQYF. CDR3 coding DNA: TGCGCCAGCAGCCAATACACAGGGGGGAGCACAGATACGCAGTATTTT. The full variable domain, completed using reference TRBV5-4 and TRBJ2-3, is ETGVTQSPTHLIKTRGQQVTLRCSSQSGHNTVSWYQQALGQGPQFIFQYYREEENGRGNFPPRFSGLQFPNYSSELNVNALELDDSALYLCASSQYTGGSTDTQYFGPGTRLTVL.

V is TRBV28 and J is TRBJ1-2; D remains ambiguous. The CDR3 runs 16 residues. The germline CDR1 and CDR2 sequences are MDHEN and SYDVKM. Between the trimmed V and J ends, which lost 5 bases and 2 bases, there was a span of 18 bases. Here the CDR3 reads CASSPPRNDVNYGYTF. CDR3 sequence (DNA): TGTGCCAGCAGTCCTCCTCGGAACGACGTAAACTATGGCTACACCTTC.

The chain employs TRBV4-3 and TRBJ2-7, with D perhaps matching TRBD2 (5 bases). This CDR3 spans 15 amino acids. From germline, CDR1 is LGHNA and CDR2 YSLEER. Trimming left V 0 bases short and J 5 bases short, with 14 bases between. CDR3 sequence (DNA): TGCGCCAGCAGCCAAGATAAGTGGGAGATTGACGAGCAGTACTTC. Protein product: CASSQDKWEIDEQYF.

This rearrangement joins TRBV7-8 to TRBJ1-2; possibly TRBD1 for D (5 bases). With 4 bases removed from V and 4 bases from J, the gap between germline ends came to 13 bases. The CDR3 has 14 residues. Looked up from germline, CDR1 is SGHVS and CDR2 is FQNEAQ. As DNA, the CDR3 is TGTGCCAGCAGCTCGACCAGGGCGGGCTATGGCTACACCTTC. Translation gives CASSSTRAGYGYTF.

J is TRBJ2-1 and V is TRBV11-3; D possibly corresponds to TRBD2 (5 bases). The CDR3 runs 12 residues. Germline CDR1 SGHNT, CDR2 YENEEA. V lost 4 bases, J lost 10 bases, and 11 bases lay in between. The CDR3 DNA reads TGTGCCAGCAGCTCCTCTAGCCGGGAGCAGTTCTTC. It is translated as CASSSSSREQFF.

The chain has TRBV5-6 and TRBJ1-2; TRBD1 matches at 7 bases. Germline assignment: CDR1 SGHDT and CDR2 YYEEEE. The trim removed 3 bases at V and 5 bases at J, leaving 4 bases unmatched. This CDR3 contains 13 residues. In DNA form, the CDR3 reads TGTGCCAGCAGCTCAGGGGGTCTTTATGGCTACACCTTC. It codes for CASSSGGLYGYTF. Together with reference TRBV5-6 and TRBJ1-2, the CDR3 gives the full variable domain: DAGVTQSPTHLIKTRGQQVTLRCSPKSGHDTVSWYQQALGQGPQFIFQYYEEEERQRGNFPDRFSGHQFPNYSSELNVNALLLGDSALYLCASSSGGLYGYTFGSGTRLTVV.

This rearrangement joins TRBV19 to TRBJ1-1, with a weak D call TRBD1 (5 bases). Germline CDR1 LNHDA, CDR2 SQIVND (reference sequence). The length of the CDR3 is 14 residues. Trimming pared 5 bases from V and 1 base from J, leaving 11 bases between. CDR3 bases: TGTGCCAGTAGTGCACAGGTACAGAACACTGAAGCTTTCTTT. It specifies CASSAQVQNTEAFF. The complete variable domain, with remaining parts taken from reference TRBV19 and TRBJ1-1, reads DGGITQSPKYLFRKEGQNVTLSCEQNLNHDAMYWYRQDPGQGLRLIYYSQIVNDFQKGDIAEGYSVSREKKESFPLTVTSAQKNPTAFYLCASSAQVQNTEAFFGQGTRLTVV.

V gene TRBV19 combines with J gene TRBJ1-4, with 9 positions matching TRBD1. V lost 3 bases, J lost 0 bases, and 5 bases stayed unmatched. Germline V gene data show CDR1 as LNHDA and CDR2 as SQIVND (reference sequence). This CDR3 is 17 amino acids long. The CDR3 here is CASSMDRGPATNEKLFF. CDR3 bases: TGTGCCAGTAGTATGGACAGGGGCCCGGCAACTAATGAAAAACTGTTTTTT.

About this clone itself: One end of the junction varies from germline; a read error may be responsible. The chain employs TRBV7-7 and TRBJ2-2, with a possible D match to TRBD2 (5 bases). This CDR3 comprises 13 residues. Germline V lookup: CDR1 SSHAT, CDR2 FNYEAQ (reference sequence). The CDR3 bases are TGTGCTAGCAGCTTAGCGCAGGCCGGGGAGCTGTTTTTT. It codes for CASSLAQAGELFF. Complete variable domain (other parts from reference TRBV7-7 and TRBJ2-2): GAGVSQSPRYKVTKRGQDVTLRCDPISSHATLYWYQQALGQGPEFLTYFNYEAQPDKSGLPSDRFSAERPEGSISTLTIQRTEQRDSAMYRCASSLAQAGELFFGEGSRLTVL.

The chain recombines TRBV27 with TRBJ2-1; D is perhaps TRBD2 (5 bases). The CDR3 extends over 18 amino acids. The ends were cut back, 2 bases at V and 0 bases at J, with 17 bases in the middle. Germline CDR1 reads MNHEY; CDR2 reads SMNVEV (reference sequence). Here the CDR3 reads CASSLPGLLHPSYNEQFF. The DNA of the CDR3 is TGTGCCAGCAGTTTACCCGGACTTCTCCATCCCTCCTACAATGAGCAGTTCTTC.